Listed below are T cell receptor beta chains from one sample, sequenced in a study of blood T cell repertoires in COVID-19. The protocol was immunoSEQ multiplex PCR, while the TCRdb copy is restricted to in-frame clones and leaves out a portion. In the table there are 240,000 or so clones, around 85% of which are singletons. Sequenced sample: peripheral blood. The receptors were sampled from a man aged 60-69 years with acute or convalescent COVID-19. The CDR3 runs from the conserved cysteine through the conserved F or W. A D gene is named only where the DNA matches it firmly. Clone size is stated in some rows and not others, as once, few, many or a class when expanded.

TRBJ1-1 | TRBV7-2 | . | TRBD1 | CASSHRRTGGYTEAFF | TGTGCCAGCAGCCACCGGCGGACAGGGGGCTACACTGAAGCTTTCTTT
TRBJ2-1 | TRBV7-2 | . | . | CASSLWERRNEQFF | TGTGCCAGCAGCTTATGGGAGAGGAGGAATGAGCAGTTCTTC
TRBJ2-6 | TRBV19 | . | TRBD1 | CASGRDRGTGANVLTF | TGTGCCAGTGGCCGGGACAGGGGCACTGGGGCCAACGTCCTGACTTTC
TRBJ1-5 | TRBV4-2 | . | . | CASSQEGTGSNQPQHF | TGTGCCAGCAGCCAAGAAGGAACAGGGAGCAATCAGCCCCAGCATTTT
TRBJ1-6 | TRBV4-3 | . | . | CASSQDHGGSPLHF | TGCGCCAGCAGCCAAGACCACGGAGGTTCACCCCTCCACTTT
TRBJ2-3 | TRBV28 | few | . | CASSTQTDTQYF | TGTGCCAGCAGCACACAGACAGATACGCAGTATTTT
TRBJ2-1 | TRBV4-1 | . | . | CASSQDGLGAQEQFF | TGCGCCAGCAGCCAAGATGGCCTGGGGGCTCAGGAGCAGTTCTTC
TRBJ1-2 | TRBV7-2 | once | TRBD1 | CASSGYRDREGGYTF | TGTGCCAGCAGCGGATACCGGGACAGGGAGGGTGGCTACACCTTC
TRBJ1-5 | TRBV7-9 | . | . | CASSHAQGMSNQPQHF | TGTGCCAGCAGCCACGCCCAGGGGATGAGCAATCAGCCCCAGCATTTT
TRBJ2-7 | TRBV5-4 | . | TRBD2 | CASSPGRGLAGGTSYEQYF | TGTGCCAGCAGCCCCGGCCGGGGACTAGCGGGAGGAACCTCCTACGAGCAGTACTTC
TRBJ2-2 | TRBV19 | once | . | CATVHTGKTGELFF | TGTGCCACAGTTCACACAGGGAAAACCGGGGAGCTGTTTTTT
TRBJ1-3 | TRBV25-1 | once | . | CASSEYGTFSGNTIYF | TGTGCCAGCAGTGAATATGGCACCTTCTCTGGAAACACCATATATTTT
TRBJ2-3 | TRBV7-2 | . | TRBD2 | CASSLSGTSGGQDTQYF | TGTGCCAGCAGCTTATCCGGGACTAGCGGTGGCCAAGATACGCAGTATTTT
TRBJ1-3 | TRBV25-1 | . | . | CASGPGERYTIYF | TGTGCCAGCGGGCCAGGGGAAAGGTACACCATATATTTT
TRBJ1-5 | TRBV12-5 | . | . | CASGLVLAGANQPQHF | TGTGCTAGTGGTTTGGTACTGGCAGGGGCCAATCAGCCCCAGCATTTT
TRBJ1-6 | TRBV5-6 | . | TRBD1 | CASSPRDSLYNSPLHF | TGTGCCAGCAGCCCCCGGGACAGCCTATATAATTCACCCCTCCACTTT
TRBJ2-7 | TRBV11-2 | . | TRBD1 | CASSFVGTGRYEQYF | TGTGCCAGCAGCTTCGTGGGGACAGGTCGCTACGAGCAGTACTTC
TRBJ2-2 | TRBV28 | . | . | CASSPSGRGGTGELFF | TGTGCCAGCAGTCCGTCGGGTAGGGGGGGAACCGGGGAGCTGTTTTTT
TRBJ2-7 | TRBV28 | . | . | CASWPVGGFYEQYF | TGTGCCAGCTGGCCGGTTGGAGGGTTTTACGAGCAGTACTTC
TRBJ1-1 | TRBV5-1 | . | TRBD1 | CASGGQGARATEAFF | TGCGCCAGCGGGGGACAGGGGGCTAGGGCCACTGAAGCTTTCTTT
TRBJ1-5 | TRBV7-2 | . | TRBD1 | CASSLEGAGNQPQHF | TGTGCCAGCAGCTTAGAGGGGGCGGGCAATCAGCCCCAGCATTTT
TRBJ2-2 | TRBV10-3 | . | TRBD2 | CAISEPSGGTGELFF | TGTGCCATCAGTGAGCCCTCGGGAGGGACCGGGGAGCTGTTTTTT
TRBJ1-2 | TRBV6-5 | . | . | CASLPGNAFNYGYTF | TGTGCCAGCCTGCCGGGTAATGCATTTAACTATGGCTACACCTTC
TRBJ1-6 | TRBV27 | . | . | CASSPIRENSPLHF | TGTGCCAGCAGTCCCATTAGAGAGAATTCACCCCTCCACTTT
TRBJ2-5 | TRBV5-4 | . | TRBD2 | CASSPYRGGLGETQYF | TGTGCCAGCAGCCCGTATAGGGGGGGACTAGGAGAGACCCAGTACTTC
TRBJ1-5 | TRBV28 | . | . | CASSLIGQPQHF | TGTGCCAGCAGTTTAATCGGGCAGCCCCAGCATTTT
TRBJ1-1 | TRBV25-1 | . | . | CASSDRTVQNTEAFF | TGTGCCAGCAGTGACCGGACAGTTCAGAACACTGAAGCTTTCTTT
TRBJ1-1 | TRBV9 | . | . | CASSVDSHTEAFF | TGTGCCAGCAGCGTAGACAGCCACACTGAAGCTTTCTTT
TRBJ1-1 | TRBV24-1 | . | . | CATSGSGGRNTEAFF | TGTGCCACCAGTGGTTCGGGGGGGAGGAACACTGAAGCTTTCTTT
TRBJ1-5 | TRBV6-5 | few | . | CASSYSGGENNQPQHF | TGTGCCAGCAGTTACTCCGGGGGGGAGAACAATCAGCCCCAGCATTTT
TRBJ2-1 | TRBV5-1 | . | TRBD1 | CASSWDRFRNEQFF | TGCGCCAGCAGCTGGGACAGGTTTCGGAATGAGCAGTTCTTC
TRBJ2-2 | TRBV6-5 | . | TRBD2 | CATRTRANTGELFF | TGTGCCACCAGGACTAGGGCGAACACCGGGGAGCTGTTTTTT
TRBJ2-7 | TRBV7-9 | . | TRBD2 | CARTWRVAGLHEQYF | TGTGCCAGAACCTGGCGAGTAGCGGGACTCCACGAGCAGTACTTC
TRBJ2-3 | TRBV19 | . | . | CASSTGGDSQYF | TGTGCCAGTAGTACCGGAGGGGATTCGCAGTATTTT
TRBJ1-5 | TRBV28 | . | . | CASSYLALDSTNQPQHF | TGTGCCAGCAGTTACCTTGCTTTGGACAGTACCAATCAGCCCCAGCATTTT
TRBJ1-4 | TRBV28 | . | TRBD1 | CASTPSGQGSEKLFF | TGTGCCAGCACCCCTTCGGGACAGGGCTCTGAAAAACTGTTTTTT
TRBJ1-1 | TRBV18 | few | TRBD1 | CASSPGTGEVF | TGTGCCAGCTCGCCCGGGACAGGGGAGGTCTTT
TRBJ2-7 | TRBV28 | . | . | CASSTETHRRAYEQYF | TGTGCCAGCAGTACCGAGACACACCGCAGGGCGTACGAGCAGTACTTC
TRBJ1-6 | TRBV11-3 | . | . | CASSQGGRESPLHF | TGTGCCAGCAGCCAGGGAGGGCGGGAGTCACCCCTCCACTTT
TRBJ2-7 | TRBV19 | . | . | CASSSSGLVSYEQYF | TGTGCCAGTAGTAGTAGCGGATTAGTCTCCTACGAGCAGTACTTC
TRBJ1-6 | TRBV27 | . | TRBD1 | CASSWGQVNSPLHF | TGTGCCAGCAGTTGGGGACAGGTTAATTCACCCCTCCACTTT
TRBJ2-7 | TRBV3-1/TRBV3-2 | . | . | CASSQTGAVHTYEQYF | TGTGCCAGCAGCCAAACTGGGGCGGTACACACCTACGAGCAGTACTTC
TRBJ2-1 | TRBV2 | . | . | CASITDSYNEQFF | TGTGCCAGCATTACTGACTCCTACAATGAGCAGTTCTTC
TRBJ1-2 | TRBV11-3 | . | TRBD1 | CASSLGQGNYGYTF | TGTGCCAGCAGCTTAGGACAGGGGAACTATGGCTACACCTTC
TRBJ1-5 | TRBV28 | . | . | CASSLNRVKPQHF | TGTGCCAGCAGCCTAAACAGGGTTAAGCCCCAGCATTTT
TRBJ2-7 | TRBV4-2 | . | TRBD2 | CASSQDRLAGSYEQYF | TGTGCCAGCAGCCAAGATAGGCTAGCGGGCTCCTACGAGCAGTACTTC
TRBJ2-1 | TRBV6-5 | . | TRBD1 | CASSYSRGQGGEQFF | TGTGCCAGCAGTTACTCGAGGGGACAGGGTGGTGAGCAGTTCTTC
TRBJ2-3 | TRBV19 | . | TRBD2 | CASSQTAGGPGTDTQYF | TGTGCCAGTAGCCAAACGGCGGGAGGGCCAGGGACAGATACGCAGTATTTT
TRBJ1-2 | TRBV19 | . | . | CASRTMDRRRSHYGYTF | TGTGCCAGTCGAACAATGGACAGAAGGAGATCCCATTATGGCTACACCTTC
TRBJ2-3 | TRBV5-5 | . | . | CASSQDRQDTQYF | TGTGCCAGCAGCCAGGACAGACAAGATACGCAGTATTTT
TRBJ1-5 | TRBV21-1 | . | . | CASSNVDRGINQPQHF | TGTGCCAGCAGCAATGTAGACAGGGGAATTAATCAGCCCCAGCATTTT
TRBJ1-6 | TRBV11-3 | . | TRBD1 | CASSLGQRDSPLHF | TGTGCCAGCAGCTTGGGACAGAGGGATTCACCCCTCCACTTT
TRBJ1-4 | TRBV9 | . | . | CASSPGGGLEEKLFF | TGTGCCAGCAGCCCGGGGGGGGGCCTAGAAGAAAAACTGTTTTTT
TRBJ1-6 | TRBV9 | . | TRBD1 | CASSPRTGRNSPLHF | TGTGCCAGCAGCCCCCGGACAGGGAGAAATTCACCCCTCCACTTT
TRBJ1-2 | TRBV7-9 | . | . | CASSSQREDGYTF | TGTGCCAGCAGCTCGCAGAGAGAGGATGGCTACACCTTC
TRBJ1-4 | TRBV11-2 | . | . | CASSLVQGSEKLFF | TGTGCCAGCAGCTTAGTTCAGGGGAGTGAAAAACTGTTTTTT
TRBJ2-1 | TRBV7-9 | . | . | CASSLGPQNHNEQFF | TGTGCCAGCAGCTTAGGCCCCCAGAATCACAATGAGCAGTTCTTC
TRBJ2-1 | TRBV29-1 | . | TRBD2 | CSIRTSGSSNEQFF | TGCAGCATCCGGACTAGCGGGAGCTCTAATGAGCAGTTCTTC
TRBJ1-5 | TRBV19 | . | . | CASSMSGHNQPQHF | TGTGCCAGTAGTATGTCAGGTCATAATCAGCCCCAGCATTTT